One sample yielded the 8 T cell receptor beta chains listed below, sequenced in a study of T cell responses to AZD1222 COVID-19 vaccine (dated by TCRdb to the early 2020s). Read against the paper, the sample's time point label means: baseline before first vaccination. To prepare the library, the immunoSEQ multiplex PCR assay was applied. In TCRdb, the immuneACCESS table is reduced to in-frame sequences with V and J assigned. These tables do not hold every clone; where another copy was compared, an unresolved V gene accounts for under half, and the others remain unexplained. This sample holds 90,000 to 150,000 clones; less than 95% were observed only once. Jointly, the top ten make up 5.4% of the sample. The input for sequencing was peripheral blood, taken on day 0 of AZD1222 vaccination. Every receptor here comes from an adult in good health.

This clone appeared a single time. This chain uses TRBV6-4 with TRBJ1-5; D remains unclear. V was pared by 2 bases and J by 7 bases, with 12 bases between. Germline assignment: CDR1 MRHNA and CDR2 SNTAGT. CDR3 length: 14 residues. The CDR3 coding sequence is TGTGCCAGCAGTGACACGGGGAACTTGCAGCCCCAGCATTTT. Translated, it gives CASSDTGNLQPQHF.

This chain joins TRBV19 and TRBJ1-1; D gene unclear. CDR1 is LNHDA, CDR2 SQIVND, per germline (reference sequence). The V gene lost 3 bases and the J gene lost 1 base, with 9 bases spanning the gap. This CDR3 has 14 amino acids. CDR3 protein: CASSIFETNTEAFF. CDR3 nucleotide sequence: TGTGCCAGTAGTATTTTCGAGACGAACACTGAAGCTTTCTTT.

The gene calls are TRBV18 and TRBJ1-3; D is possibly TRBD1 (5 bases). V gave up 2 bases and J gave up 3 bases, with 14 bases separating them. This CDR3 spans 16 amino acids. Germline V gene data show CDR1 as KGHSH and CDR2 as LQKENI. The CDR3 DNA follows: TGTGCCAGCTCACCAATCGAGGGGCGTTTTGGAAACACCATATATTTT. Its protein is CASSPIEGRFGNTIYF.

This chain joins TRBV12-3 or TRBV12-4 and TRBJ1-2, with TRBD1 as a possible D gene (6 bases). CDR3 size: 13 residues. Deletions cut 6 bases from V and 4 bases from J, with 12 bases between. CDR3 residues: CASSPGASYGYTF. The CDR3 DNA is TGTGCCAGCAGCCCGGGGGCATCCTATGGCTACACCTTC.

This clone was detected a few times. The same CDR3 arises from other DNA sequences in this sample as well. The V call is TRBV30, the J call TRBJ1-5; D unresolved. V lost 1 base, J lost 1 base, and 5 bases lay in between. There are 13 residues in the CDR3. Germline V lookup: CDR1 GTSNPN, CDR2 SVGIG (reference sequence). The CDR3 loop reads CAWSADSNQPQHF. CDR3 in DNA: TGTGCCTGGAGTGCGGACAGCAATCAGCCCCAGCATTTT.

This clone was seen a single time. The CDR3 loop reads CASSKDRGTDTQYF. The CDR3, as DNA: TGTGCCAGCAGCAAAGACAGGGGCACAGATACGCAGTATTTT. V and J are TRBV21-1 and TRBJ2-3; the DNA was not used to check the table's D call, TRBD1. TRBV21-1 is flagged as a pseudogene. The CDR3 runs to 14 residues.

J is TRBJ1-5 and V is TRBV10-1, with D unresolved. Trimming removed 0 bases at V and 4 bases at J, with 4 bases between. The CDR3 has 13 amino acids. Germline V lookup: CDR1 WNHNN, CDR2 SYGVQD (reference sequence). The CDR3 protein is CASSESYNQPQHF. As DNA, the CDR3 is TGCGCCAGCAGTGAGTCGTATAATCAGCCCCAGCATTTT.

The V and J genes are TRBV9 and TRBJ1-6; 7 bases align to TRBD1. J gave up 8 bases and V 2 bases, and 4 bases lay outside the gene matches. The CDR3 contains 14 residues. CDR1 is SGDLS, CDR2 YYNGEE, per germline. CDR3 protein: CASSVGQGDSPLHF. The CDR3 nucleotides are TGTGCCAGCAGCGTTGGGCAGGGGGATTCACCCCTCCACTTT.